This T cell receptor beta chain was sequenced in a study of blood T cells in healthy people across ages. This clonotype was picked up a small number of times. Alongside a J-beta primer mix, a sample-barcoded 5' primer served in a second PCR lasting about 7 to 12 cycles. Every cDNA molecule carried a tag from a template-switch adaptor bearing 12 random nucleotides. TCRdb redid the calling of the 5' RACE reads with MiXCR, one entry per CDR3 protein. The sample holds 600,000 to 1,000,000 distinct CDR3 sequences, 55% to 70% seen once. The source of this sequence is a man in his thirties or forties in good health. What was sequenced was blood.

The DNA for the CDR3 is TGTGCCATCAGAAGCGGGGGCACAGATACGCAGTATTTT. Its translation: CAIRSGGTDTQYF. This chain uses TRBV10-3 with TRBJ2-3, with 7 bases lining up with TRBD2. The CDR3 length is 13 residues. V was pared by 6 bases and J by 1 base, with 1 base of the junction left unmatched. Germline CDR1 is ENHRY and CDR2 is SYGVKD.